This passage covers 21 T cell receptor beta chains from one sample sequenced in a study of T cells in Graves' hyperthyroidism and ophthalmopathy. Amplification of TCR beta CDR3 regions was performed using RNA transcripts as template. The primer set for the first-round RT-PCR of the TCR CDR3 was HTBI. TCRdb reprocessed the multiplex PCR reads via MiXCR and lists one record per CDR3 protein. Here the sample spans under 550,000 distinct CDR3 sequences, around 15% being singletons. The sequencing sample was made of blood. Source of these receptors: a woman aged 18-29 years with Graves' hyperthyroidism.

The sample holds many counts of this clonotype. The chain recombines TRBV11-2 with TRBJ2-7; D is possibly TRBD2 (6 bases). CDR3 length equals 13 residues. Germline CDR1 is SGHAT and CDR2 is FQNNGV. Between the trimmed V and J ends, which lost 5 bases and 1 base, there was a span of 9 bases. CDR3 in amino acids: CASSQTSSYEQYF. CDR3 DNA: TGTGCCAGCAGCCAGACTAGTTCCTACGAGCAGTACTTC.

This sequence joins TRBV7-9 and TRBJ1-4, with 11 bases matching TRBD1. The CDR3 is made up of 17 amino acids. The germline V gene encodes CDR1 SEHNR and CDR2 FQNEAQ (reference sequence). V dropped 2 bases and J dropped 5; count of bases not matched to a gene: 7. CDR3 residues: CASSLRVRTGGNEKLFF. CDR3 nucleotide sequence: TGTGCCAGCAGCTTAAGAGTGCGGACAGGGGGCAATGAAAAACTGTTTTTT.

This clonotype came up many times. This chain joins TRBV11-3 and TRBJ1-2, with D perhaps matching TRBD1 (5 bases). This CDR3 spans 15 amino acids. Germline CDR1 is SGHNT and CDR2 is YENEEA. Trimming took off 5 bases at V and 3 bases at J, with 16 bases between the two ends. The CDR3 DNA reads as TGTGCCAGCAGCCGAGGAGCGGGGCTTCACTATGGCTACACCTTC. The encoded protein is CASSRGAGLHYGYTF.

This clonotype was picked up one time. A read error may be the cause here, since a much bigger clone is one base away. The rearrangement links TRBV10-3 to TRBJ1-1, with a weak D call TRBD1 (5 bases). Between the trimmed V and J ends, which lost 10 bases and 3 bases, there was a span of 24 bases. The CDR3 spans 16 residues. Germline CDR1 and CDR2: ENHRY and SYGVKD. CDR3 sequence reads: CATTPRDPARDTEAFF. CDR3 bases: TGTGCCACCACACCCAGGGACCCCGCGCGGGACACTGAAGCTTTCTTT.

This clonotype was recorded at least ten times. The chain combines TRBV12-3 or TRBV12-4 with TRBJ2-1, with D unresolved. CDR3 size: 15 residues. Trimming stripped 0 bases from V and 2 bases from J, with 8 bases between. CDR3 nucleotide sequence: TGTGCCAGCAGTTTAGCCCCAGAAACCTACAATGAGCAGTTCTTC. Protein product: CASSLAPETYNEQFF.

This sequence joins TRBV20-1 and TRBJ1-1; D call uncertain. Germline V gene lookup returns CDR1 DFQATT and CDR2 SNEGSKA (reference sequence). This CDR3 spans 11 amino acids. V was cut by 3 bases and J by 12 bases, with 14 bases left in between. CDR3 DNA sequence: TGCAGTGCTAGGTCCGGGTTTTCAACTTTCTTT. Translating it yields CSARSGFSTFF.

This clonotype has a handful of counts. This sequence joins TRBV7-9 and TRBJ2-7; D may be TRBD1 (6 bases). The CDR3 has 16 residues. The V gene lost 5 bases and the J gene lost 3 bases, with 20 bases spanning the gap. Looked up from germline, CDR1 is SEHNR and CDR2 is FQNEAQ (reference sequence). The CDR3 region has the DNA TGTGCCAGCAGCCCACTACAGGGTGGGGATTTCTACGAGCAGTACTTC. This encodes CASSPLQGGDFYEQYF.

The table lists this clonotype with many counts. CDR3 amino acids: CASSDLARETQYF. CDR3 in DNA: TGTGCCAGCAGTGACCTCGCTCGGGAGACCCAGTACTTC. This chain links TRBV6-1 with TRBJ2-5, with no clear D. Trimming shortened V by 3 bases and J by 5 bases, and 10 bases separated the two germline ends. There are 13 residues in the CDR3. The germline V gene encodes CDR1 MNHNS and CDR2 SASEGT.

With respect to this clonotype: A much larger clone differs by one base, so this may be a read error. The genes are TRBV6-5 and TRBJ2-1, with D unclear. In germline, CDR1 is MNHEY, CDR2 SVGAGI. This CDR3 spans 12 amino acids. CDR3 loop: CACSSSYNEQFF. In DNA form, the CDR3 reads TGTGCCTGCAGCTCCTCCTACAATGAGCAGTTCTTC.

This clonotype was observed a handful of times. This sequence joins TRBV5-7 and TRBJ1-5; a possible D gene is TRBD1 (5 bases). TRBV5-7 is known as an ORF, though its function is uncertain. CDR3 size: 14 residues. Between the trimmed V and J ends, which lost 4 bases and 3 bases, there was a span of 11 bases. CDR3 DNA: TGTGCCAGCAGCAGGGGACTCCTCAATCAGCCCCAGCATTTT. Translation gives CASSRGLLNQPQHF.

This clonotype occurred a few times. The DNA of the CDR3 is TGTGCCAGCACCCTTTGGGCCGAGAGACCCCAGTACTTC. Its protein product is CASTLWAERPQYF. This chain connects TRBV5-6 to TRBJ2-5; no definite D call. V shed 6 bases and J shed 9 bases, with 18 bases lying between them. The CDR3 sequence is 13 residues long. The V gene's germline CDR1 is SGHDT and CDR2 YYEEEE.

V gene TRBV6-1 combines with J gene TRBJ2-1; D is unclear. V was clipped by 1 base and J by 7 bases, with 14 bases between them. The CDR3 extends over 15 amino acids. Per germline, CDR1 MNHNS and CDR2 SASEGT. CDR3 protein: CASSEELLLTNEQFF. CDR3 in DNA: TGTGCCAGCAGTGAAGAACTACTTCTGACGAATGAGCAGTTCTTC.

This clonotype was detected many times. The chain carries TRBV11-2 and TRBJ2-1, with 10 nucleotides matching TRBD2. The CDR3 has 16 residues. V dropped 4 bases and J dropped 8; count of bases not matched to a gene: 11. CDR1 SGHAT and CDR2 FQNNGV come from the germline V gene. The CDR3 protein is CASSSLSGRAGDEQFF. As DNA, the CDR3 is TGTGCCAGCAGCTCCCTCAGCGGGAGGGCCGGCGATGAGCAGTTCTTC.

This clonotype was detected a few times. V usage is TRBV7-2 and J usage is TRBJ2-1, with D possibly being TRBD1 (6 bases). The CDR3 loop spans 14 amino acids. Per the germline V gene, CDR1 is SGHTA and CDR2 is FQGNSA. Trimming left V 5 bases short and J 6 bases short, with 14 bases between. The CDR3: CASSAGDGSNEQFF. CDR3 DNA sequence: TGTGCCAGCAGCGCAGGGGATGGTTCCAATGAGCAGTTCTTC.

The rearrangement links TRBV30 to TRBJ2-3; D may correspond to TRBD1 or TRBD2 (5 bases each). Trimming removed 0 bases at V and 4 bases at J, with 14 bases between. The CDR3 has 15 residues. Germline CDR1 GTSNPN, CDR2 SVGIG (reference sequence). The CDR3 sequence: CAWSVGTGPADTQYF. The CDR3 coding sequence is TGTGCCTGGAGTGTAGGTACGGGACCCGCAGATACGCAGTATTTT.

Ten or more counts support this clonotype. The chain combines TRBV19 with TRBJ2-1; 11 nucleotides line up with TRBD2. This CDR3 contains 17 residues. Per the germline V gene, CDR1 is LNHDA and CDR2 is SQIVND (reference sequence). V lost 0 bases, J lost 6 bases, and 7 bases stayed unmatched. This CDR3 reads CASSIELLAGVSNEQFF. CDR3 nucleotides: TGTGCCAGTAGTATAGAACTACTAGCGGGAGTTAGCAATGAGCAGTTCTTC.

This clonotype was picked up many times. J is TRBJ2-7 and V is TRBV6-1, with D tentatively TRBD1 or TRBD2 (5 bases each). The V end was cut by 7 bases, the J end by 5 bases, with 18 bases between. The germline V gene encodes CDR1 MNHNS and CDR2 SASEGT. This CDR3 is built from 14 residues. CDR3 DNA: TGTGCCAGCATCCCGAGGGGCTGGCCGCACGAGCAGTACTTC. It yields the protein CASIPRGWPHEQYF.

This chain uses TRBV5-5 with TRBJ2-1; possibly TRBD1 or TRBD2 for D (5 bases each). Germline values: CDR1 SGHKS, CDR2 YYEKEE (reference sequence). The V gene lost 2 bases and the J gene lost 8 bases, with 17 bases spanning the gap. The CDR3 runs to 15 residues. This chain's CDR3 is CASSFMSGISDEQFF. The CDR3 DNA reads TGTGCCAGCAGCTTTATGTCAGGGATTAGCGATGAGCAGTTCTTC.

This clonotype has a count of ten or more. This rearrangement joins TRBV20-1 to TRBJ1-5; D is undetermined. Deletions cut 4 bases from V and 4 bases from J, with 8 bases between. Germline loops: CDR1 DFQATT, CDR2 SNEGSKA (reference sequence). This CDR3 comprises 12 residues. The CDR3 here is CSAKAGNQPQHF. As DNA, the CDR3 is TGCAGTGCTAAGGCGGGGAATCAGCCCCAGCATTTT.

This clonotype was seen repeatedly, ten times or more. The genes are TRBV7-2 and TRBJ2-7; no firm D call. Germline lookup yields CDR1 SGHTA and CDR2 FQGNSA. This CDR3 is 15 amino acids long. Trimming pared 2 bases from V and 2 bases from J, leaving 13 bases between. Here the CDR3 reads CASSLSRTRTYEQYF. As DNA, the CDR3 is TGTGCCAGCAGCTTATCGAGGACCCGAACCTACGAGCAGTACTTC.

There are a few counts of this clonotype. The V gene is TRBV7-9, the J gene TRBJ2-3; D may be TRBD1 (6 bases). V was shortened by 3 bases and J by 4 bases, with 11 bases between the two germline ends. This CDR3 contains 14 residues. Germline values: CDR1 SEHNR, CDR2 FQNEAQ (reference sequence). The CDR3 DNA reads TGTGCCAGCAGCTTCAACCAGGGGCCAGATACGCAGTATTTT. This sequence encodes CASSFNQGPDTQYF. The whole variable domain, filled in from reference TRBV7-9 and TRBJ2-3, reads DTGVSQNPRHKITKRGQNVTFRCDPISEHNRLYWYRQTLGQGPEFLTYFQNEAQLEKSRLLSDRFSAERPKGSFSTLEIQRTEQGDSAMYLCASSFNQGPDTQYFGPGTRLTVL.